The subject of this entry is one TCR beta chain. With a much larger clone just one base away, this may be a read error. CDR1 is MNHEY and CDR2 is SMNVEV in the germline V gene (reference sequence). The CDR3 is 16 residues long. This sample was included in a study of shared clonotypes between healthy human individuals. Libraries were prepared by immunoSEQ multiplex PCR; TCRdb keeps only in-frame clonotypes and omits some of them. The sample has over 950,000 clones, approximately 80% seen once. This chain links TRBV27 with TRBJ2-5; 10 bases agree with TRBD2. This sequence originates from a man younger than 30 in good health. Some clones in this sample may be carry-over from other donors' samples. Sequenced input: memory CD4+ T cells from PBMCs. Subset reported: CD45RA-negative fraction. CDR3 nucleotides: TGTGCCAGCAGACGGGCCGGGACTAGCGCTCAAGGGACCCAGTACTTC. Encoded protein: CASRRAGTSAQGTQYF.